This TCR beta chain was recorded in a study of relationships among human T cell subsets (dated by TCRdb to about 2010). For context, the study as a whole: Sequencing was performed on eight distinct blood T cell populations: pan T, CD8 cytotoxic, regulatory, Th1, Th2, naive plus transitional, activated and memory cells.

Libraries were constructed by multiplex PCR. The instrument given in TCRdb is 454 GS FLX. TCR alpha and beta CDR3 regions were amplified from mRNA by semiquantitative ARM-PCR. In ARM-PCR, tagged nested gene-specific primers were used first, and exponential amplification was then carried out by communal superprimers. Before the second amplification round was performed on first-round PCR products, the nested primers were removed by exonuclease. The amplicons were sequenced on the 454 platform, a system that can rapidly sequence millions of DNA fragments without cloning bias. A read mappable to both V and J germline segments was defined as an effective read. Under the source paper's analysis protocol: IRmap was used to assign reads to germline V, D and J segments, relying on pyromap, a Smith-Waterman modification adapted to 454 sequencing errors. Cutoffs set at the 99th percentile of alignment scores from simulated random sequences were applied to filter D-beta assignments. CDR3 was defined as the amino acids between the conserved V-segment Y[YFLI]C motif and the J-segment [FW]GXGT motif. A compound Poisson process model, previously applied to large-scale EST data, was used to estimate repertoire diversity. A procedure for detecting cross-contamination was applied so that sample contamination could be argued against as the origin of shared CDR3s. TCRdb reanalyzed the raw reads on its own, using fastp at Q25 for trimming and MiXCR for clone calling, and kept in-frame beta chains. A single entry per CDR3 protein holds the most common genes and DNA from its merged rows. The V and J calls come from TCRdb's annotation, not from the publication. Recorded for this sample are 5,000 to 6,500 distinct CDR3 sequences; 55% to 75% of them occurred a single time. The ten largest clones add up to 57% of the sample.

What the work shows at the level of the full study, not this receptor alone: Substantial CDR3 sharing among Th1, Th2 and regulatory T cells was interpreted as suggesting stochastic cell fate choices. A CD4+CD8+ double-positive population could not be ruled out by the bead-based sorting. Across the seven subsets, no statistically significant differences turned up in V, D and J usage, CDR3 length, or N-nucleotide additions. While more than 55% of CD8+ cytotoxic sequences came from clones with more than 100 reads, the regulatory and Th2 subsets had few clones of that kind.

CDR1 and CDR2 are read off the germline V gene (reference sequence) as SEHNR and FQNEAQ. The V and J ends are trimmed by 4 bases and 2 bases, leaving 12 bases between them. Counted from cysteine to phenylalanine, this CDR3 has 14 amino acids. The entry retains the CDR3 DNA only, 42 bases that are in frame from base 1. About this clonotype itself: This receptor's antigen is unknown. Qualities for individual bases were not recorded, and no much larger clone is one base off.

To isolate CD8+ cytotoxic T cells, anti-CD4 multisort beads were first used for negative selection, and anti-CD8 beads were then used for positive selection. T cell subsets were isolated with Miltenyi superparamagnetic beads coated with subset-specific monoclonal antibodies. Every T cell population came from peripheral blood. Mononuclear cells were obtained from whole blood by Ficoll separation, and monocytes were then depleted with anti-CD14 microbeads. The isolated cell populations were resuspended in RNAprotect reagent immediately. Source material: CD8+ T cells sorted from blood. The chain joins TRBV7-9 to TRBJ2-7, with an unclear D gene assignment. The clonotype originates from a man aged 35 to 55 in good health. CDR3 protein: CASSSPGIPYEQYF. The nucleotide sequence reads as follows: TGTGCCAGCAGCTCGCCTGGGATCCCCTACGAGCAGTACTTC.